The clone carrying this T cell receptor beta chain was counted at least ten times. The antigen is unknown. This sample is drawn from a study of T cell repertoires in cytomegalovirus infection. Study information: Selection of CMV epitopes for the study included recently identified HLA-C-restricted and well-studied HLA-B-restricted ones. Public TCR beta signatures indicated both CMV infection and matching HLA type. Study conclusions and caveats: HLA-C-restricted CMV-specific TCR beta clonotypes were dominant in the ex vivo response. The study identified carriers of CMV plus the relevant HLA from cumulative public TCR beta family frequency.

This CDR3 contains 14 residues. Unmatched junction bases numbered 5, after V lost 4 bases and J lost 2 bases. Germline CDR1 SQVTM, CDR2 ANQGSEA. TCRdb analysed the reads with MiXCR anew, one entry per CDR3 protein. Of approximately 340,000 distinct CDR3 sequences listed, about 27% are singletons. V is TRBV29-1 and J is TRBJ1-5; 7 nucleotides line up with TRBD1. The sequence came from a human donor in good health (CMV status not recorded). Some clones in this sample may be carry-over from other donors' samples. The sample in question was cultured PBMCs, obtained from culture after CMV antigen stimulation. The DNA of the CDR3 is TGCAGCGTTGGTGACAGGGACCGCAATCAGCCCCAGCATTTT. Protein: CSVGDRDRNQPQHF.